These 16 T cell receptor beta chains share one sample of origin, sequenced in a study of molecular identifiers for immune sequencing clone quantification (dated by TCRdb to 2016 to 2019). Library construction relied on PCR. TCRdb shows the sequencer as Illumina HiSeq 4000. TCRdb trimmed public reads at Q25 via fastp, called clones via MiXCR and kept in-frame beta chains. Entries are consolidated by CDR3 protein sequence, retaining the most common genes and DNA. The sample table records about 640,000 distinct CDR3 sequences; 20% of these occur just once. The top ten clonotypes cover 0.85% of the sample. The sequenced material came from naive CD8+ T cells from blood, with Jurkat cell RNA spiked in. Sample cell subset or site, as interpreted from the label and publication: FACS-sorted CD8+CD4-CCR7+CD45RA+ naive T cells. The source of these receptors is a human donor in good health. Some libraries in this study had Jurkat cell RNA spiked in.

The chain links TRBV10-2 to TRBJ1-1; D uncertain. CDR1 and CDR2 from the germline V gene are WSHSY and SAAADI. This CDR3 is 12 amino acids long. Trimming stripped 2 bases from V and 3 bases from J, with 4 bases between. DNA for the CDR3: TGCGCCAGCAGTGAGAGTTACACTGAAGCTTTCTTT. Its protein is CASSESYTEAFF.

This clonotype was counted ten times or more. V usage is TRBV7-9 and J usage is TRBJ2-1; no definite D call. Per the germline V gene, CDR1 is SEHNR and CDR2 is FQNEAQ (reference sequence). The CDR3 loop spans 12 amino acids. Trimming took 5 bases from V and 12 from J, leaving 14 bases between them. The CDR3 reads CASSLAEERQFF. DNA for the CDR3: TGTGCCAGCAGCCTGGCCGAGGAAAGGCAGTTCTTC.

At least ten counts were recorded for this clonotype. V usage is TRBV10-3 and J usage is TRBJ2-7; tentatively, D is TRBD1 (5 bases). V was pared by 3 bases and J by 1 base, with 13 bases between. The CDR3 sequence is 15 residues long. The germline CDR1 and CDR2 sequences are ENHRY and SYGVKD. The CDR3 DNA reads as TGTGCCATCAGTGAAGTGGGGCCAGCGTCCTACGAGCAGTACTTC. Encoded protein: CAISEVGPASYEQYF.

This clonotype was found a few times. This chain connects TRBV6-2 or TRBV6-3 to TRBJ2-7, with no clear D. The CDR3 extends over 16 amino acids. V dropped 0 bases and J dropped 3 bases, with 15 bases sitting between them. Germline V CDR1 and CDR2: MNHEY, SVGEGT. This CDR3 is CASSYSDVRRDYEQYF. Written as DNA, the CDR3 is TGTGCCAGCAGTTACTCGGATGTTCGGAGAGACTACGAGCAGTACTTC.

J is TRBJ2-5 and V is TRBV7-6; TRBD1 aligns across 9 bases. CDR3 length: 22 amino acids. The junction had 25 bases not matched to a gene; V was cut back by 1 base and J by 4 bases. The germline CDR1 and CDR2 sequences are SGHVS and FNYEAQ. CDR3 region: CASSLDGPSNIVGTGLGETQYF. The CDR3 nucleotides are TGTGCCAGCAGCTTAGATGGTCCCAGTAACATTGTGGGGACAGGGTTAGGAGAGACCCAGTACTTC.

The chain uses TRBV5-6 and TRBJ2-3, with D unresolved. Germline V gene data show CDR1 as SGHDT and CDR2 as YYEEEE. V dropped 3 bases and J dropped 1 base, with 15 bases sitting between them. This CDR3 is 16 amino acids long. The CDR3 DNA is TGTGCCAGCAGCTCCTACACTACAATCGGCACAGATACGCAGTATTTT. It specifies CASSSYTTIGTDTQYF.

This clonotype was observed a few times. The CDR3 loop reads CASSLSSAANYGYTF. The CDR3 bases are TGTGCCAGCAGTTTAAGTTCCGCGGCTAACTATGGCTACACCTTC. J is TRBJ1-2 and V is TRBV27; no reliable D call. Trimming removed 2 bases at V and 0 bases at J, with 10 bases between. In germline, CDR1 is MNHEY, CDR2 SMNVEV (reference sequence). The CDR3 loop spans 15 amino acids.

Remarks on this clonotype: Given a much more abundant clone one base away, this may be a read error. This chain connects TRBV18 to TRBJ2-1; 10 bases map to TRBD1. There are 17 residues in the CDR3. Germline CDR1 is KGHSH and CDR2 is LQKENI. The chain's CDR3 is CANSPSWGQGYYNEQFF. CDR3 sequence (DNA): TGTGCCAACTCACCCTCGTGGGGACAGGGGTATTACAATGAGCAGTTCTTC. Filled out from reference TRBV18 and TRBJ2-1, the complete variable domain reads NAGVMQNPRHLVRRRGQEARLRCSPMKGHSHVYWYRQLPEEGLKFMVYLQKENIIDESGMPKERFSAEFPKEGPSILRIQQVVRGDSAAYFCANSPSWGQGYYNEQFFGPGTRLTVL.

The chain combines TRBV4-1 with TRBJ2-1; D remains unclear. The CDR3 length is 13 residues. The V gene's germline CDR1 is MGHRA and CDR2 YSYEKL. V was cut by 1 base and J by 4 bases, with 5 bases left in between. CDR3 loop: CASSQVRYNEQFF. In DNA, the CDR3 is TGCGCCAGCAGCCAAGTTCGATACAATGAGCAGTTCTTC.

Notes on this clonotype: An end of the junction differs from the germline gene, which may be a read error. The chain links TRBV6-2 or TRBV6-3 to TRBJ2-7, with D perhaps TRBD2 (6 bases). Germline CDR1 MNHEY, CDR2 SVGEGT. The CDR3 totals 15 residues. As DNA, the CDR3 is TGTGCCAGCAGCATACTAGCCTATCCCTCCTACGAGCAGCACTTC. This translates into CASSILAYPSYEQHF.

This clonotype was picked up many times. V gene TRBV5-4 combines with J gene TRBJ2-5; 7 bases agree with TRBD1. The CDR3 sequence is 15 residues long. J gave up 3 bases and V 0 bases, and 5 bases lay outside the gene matches. CDR1 SGHNT and CDR2 YYREEE come from the germline V gene (reference sequence). CDR3: CASSLGFDREETQYF. Written as DNA, the CDR3 is TGTGCCAGCAGCTTGGGGTTTGACAGGGAAGAGACCCAGTACTTC.

The V call is TRBV12-3 or TRBV12-4, the J call TRBJ2-5, with D perhaps assigned TRBD1 or TRBD2 (5 bases each). This CDR3 has 15 amino acids. V lost 3 bases, J lost 9 bases, and 20 bases lay in between. The CDR3 protein is CASSFVMGTHEAQYF. DNA for the CDR3: TGTGCCAGCAGTTTTGTAATGGGGACGCACGAGGCCCAGTACTTC.

This clonotype was seen only a few times. V usage is TRBV5-1 and J usage is TRBJ2-7; 11 bases line up with TRBD2. CDR3 size: 16 residues. Trimming took 3 bases from V and 0 from J; bases not matched to a gene: 5. Germline CDR1 and CDR2: SGHRS and YFSETQ. The CDR3 reads CASSSSTSGGSYEQYF. CDR3 DNA sequence: TGCGCCAGCAGCTCCTCTACTAGCGGGGGCTCCTACGAGCAGTACTTC.

This clonotype was seen a handful of times. The chain recombines TRBV11-2 with TRBJ2-3, with 8 nucleotides matching TRBD2. The V segment lost 3 bases and the J segment 3 bases; nucleotides outside the gene matches: 11. The CDR3 loop spans 17 amino acids. The germline gives CDR1 SGHAT, CDR2 FQNNGV. The CDR3 DNA is TGTGCCAGCAGCTTGTTAGCGGGACGATTTACGACAGATACGCAGTATTTT. This codes for CASSLLAGRFTTDTQYF. Filled out from reference TRBV11-2 and TRBJ2-3, the complete variable domain reads EAGVAQSPRYKIIEKRQSVAFWCNPISGHATLYWYQQILGQGPKLLIQFQNNGVVDDSQLPKDRFSAERLKGVDSTLKIQPAKLEDSAVYLCASSLLAGRFTTDTQYFGPGTRLTVL.

The chain uses TRBV27 and TRBJ1-5, with a tentative D call TRBD1 (5 bases). V was clipped by 10 bases and J by 4 bases, with 17 bases between them. This CDR3 has 14 amino acids. In germline, CDR1 is MNHEY, CDR2 SMNVEV (reference sequence). The CDR3 here is CATADGRGNQPQHF. DNA for the CDR3: TGTGCCACAGCCGATGGGCGGGGGAATCAGCCCCAGCATTTT.

In this sample, this clonotype turned up many times. The V call is TRBV27, the J call TRBJ2-3, with D unclear. V was pared by 5 bases and J by 6 bases, with 15 bases between. Germline V gives CDR1 MNHEY, CDR2 SMNVEV (reference sequence). The CDR3 consists of 14 residues. The CDR3 is CASSPLNTRDTQYF. CDR3 coding DNA: TGTGCCAGCAGTCCACTCAATACTCGCGATACGCAGTATTTT.